Below, 5 T cell receptor beta chains from the same sample are listed, as sequenced in a study of monozygotic twins with inflammatory bowel disease. For each CDR3 protein, TCRdb gives one entry from its re-call of the 5' RACE reads, without DNA. This sample carries about 330,000 distinct CDR3 sequences, with approximately 2% going to the ten biggest clones. Sequenced input: blood. All receptors derive from a human donor with ulcerative colitis or Crohn's disease, or a healthy co-twin of an affected twin (not recorded which).

The chain recombines TRBV18 with TRBJ2-2. The length of the CDR3 is 15 residues. Germline loops: CDR1 KGHSH, CDR2 LQKENI. Here the CDR3 reads CASSPDSTNTGELFF.

This chain connects TRBV5-5 to TRBJ1-4; the D call of TRBD1 rests on TCRdb alone, since no DNA is present to check it. Germline lookup yields CDR1 SGHKS and CDR2 YYEKEE (reference sequence). CDR3 size: 15 residues. CDR3: CASSLGPGWTEKLFF.

The chain recombines TRBV20-1 with TRBJ2-7; TCRdb names TRBD1, which stays unverified in the absence of DNA. The V gene's germline CDR1 is DFQATT and CDR2 SNEGSKA (reference sequence). The CDR3 has 13 amino acids. The CDR3 sequence is CSAEIQGVREQYF.

The V call is TRBV12-3 or TRBV12-4, the J call TRBJ2-7. This CDR3 is 13 amino acids long. CDR3 protein: CASSRPYNYEQYF.

The J gene is TRBJ1-1, the V gene TRBV7-8; TCRdb reports TRBD1, a call that lacks DNA to check it against. The germline V gene has CDR1 SGHVS and CDR2 FQNEAQ. The CDR3 is made up of 14 amino acids. The CDR3 here is CASSFTGGASEAFF.